What follows are 8 T cell receptor beta chains derived from one specimen sequenced in a study of T cells expressing NK-cell markers. TCRdb reprocessed the 5' RACE reads and keeps a single row for each CDR3 protein, giving no DNA. The sample holds 450,000 to 600,000 distinct CDR3 sequences. The sample taken for sequencing was blood T cells: a sorted CD56 or NKG2C T cell subset, CD4+ or CD8+ T cells, or bulk PBMC T cells (not recorded which). These TCRs come from a man between 18 and 35 years old in good health.

The CDR3 loop is CASSRRLGGGYNEQFF. V usage is TRBV7-9 and J usage is TRBJ2-1; TCRdb names TRBD1, which stays unverified in the absence of DNA. Germline loops: CDR1 SEHNR, CDR2 FQNEAQ (reference sequence). The CDR3 consists of 16 residues.

The chain has TRBV7-9 and TRBJ1-2; TCRdb designates TRBD1, a call that cannot be tested without DNA. The CDR3 consists of 14 residues. Per germline, CDR1 SEHNR and CDR2 FQNEAQ (reference sequence). The CDR3: CASSLVPPGPGYTF.

The chain uses TRBV23-1 and TRBJ2-2; no DNA is available, so the TRBD1 call from TCRdb remains unchecked. TRBV23-1 is given ORF status, its function remaining uncertain. The CDR3 is made up of 22 amino acids. The CDR3 spells CASSHPVEAGDTLNWNTGELFF.

This rearrangement joins TRBV18 to TRBJ1-1; TCRdb returns TRBD1, unconfirmable since there is no DNA. Germline V gene sequence: CDR1 KGHSH, CDR2 LQKENI. CDR3 length equals 14 residues. CDR3 sequence: CASSPTQGNGEAFF.

The chain links TRBV4-3 to TRBJ2-6. Germline CDR1 and CDR2: LGHNA and YSLEER. The CDR3 has 16 amino acids. The CDR3 region is CASSQDTSSGANVLTF.

This chain links TRBV12-5 with TRBJ2-5; TCRdb gives TRBD1 as the D gene, but with no DNA this cannot be confirmed. Looked up from germline, CDR1 is LGHNT and CDR2 is FRNRAP. This CDR3 has 15 residues. CDR3 residues: CASARTTGADETQYF.

The rearrangement links TRBV7-6 to TRBJ1-1; the D gene TCRdb calls, TRBD1, cannot be checked with no DNA. Germline CDR1 reads SGHVS; CDR2 reads FNYEAQ. The CDR3 is 15 residues long. This chain's CDR3 is CASSLRTGVNTEAFF.

The chain carries TRBV10-3 and TRBJ1-5; TCRdb indicates TRBD1, and absent DNA this call remains unverified. This CDR3 region has 17 residues. The germline CDR1 and CDR2 sequences are ENHRY and SYGVKD. The CDR3 here is CAISESILDSSNQPQHF.